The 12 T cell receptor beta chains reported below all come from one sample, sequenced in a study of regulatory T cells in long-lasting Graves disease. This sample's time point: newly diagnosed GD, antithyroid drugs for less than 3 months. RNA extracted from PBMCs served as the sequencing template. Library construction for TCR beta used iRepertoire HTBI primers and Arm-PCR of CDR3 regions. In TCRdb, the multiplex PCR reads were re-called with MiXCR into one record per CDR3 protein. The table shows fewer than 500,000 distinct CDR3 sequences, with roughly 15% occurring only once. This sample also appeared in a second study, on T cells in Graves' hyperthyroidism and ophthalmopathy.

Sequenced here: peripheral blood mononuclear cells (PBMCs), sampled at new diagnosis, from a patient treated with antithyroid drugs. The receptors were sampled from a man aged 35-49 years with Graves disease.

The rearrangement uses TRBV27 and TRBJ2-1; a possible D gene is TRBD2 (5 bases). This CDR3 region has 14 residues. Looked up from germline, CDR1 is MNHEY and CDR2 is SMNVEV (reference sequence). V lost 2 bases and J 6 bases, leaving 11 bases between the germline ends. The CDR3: CASSLEGLGNEQFF. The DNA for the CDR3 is TGTGCCAGCAGTTTAGAGGGATTGGGCAATGAGCAGTTCTTC.

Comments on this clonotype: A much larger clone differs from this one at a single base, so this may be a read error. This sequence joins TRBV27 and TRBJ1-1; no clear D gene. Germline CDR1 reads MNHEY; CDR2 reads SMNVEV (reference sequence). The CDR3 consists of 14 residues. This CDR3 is CASSLSPGNTEDFF. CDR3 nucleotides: TGTGCCAGCAGTTTATCGCCGGGGAACACTGAAGATTTCTTT.

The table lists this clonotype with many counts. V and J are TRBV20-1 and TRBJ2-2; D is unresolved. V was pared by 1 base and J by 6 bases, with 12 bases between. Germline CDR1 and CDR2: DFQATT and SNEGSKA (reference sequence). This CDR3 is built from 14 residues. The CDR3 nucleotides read TGCAGTGCTAGAGGACACCCTTGGGCCGGGGAGCTGTTTTTT. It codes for CSARGHPWAGELFF.

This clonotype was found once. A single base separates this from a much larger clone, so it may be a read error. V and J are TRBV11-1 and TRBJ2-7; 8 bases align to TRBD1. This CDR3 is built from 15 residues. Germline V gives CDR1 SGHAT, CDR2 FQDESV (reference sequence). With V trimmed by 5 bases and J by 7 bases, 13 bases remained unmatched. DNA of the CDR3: TGTGCCAGCAGCGAAGGAACAGGGGGTCGGAATGAGCAGTACTTC. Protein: CASSEGTGGRNEQYF.

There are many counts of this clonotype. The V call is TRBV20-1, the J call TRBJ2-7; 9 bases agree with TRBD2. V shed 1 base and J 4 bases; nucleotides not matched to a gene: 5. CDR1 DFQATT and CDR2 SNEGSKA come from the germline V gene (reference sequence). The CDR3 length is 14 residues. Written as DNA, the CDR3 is TGCAGTGCTAGAGGTGGGACTAGCAGTTACGAGCAGTACTTC. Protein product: CSARGGTSSYEQYF.

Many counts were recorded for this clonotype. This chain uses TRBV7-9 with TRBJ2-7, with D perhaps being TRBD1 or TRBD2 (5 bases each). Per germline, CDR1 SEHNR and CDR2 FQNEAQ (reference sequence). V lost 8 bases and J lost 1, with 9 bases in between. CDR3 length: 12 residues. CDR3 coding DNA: TGTGCCAGCGGGGACGGATCCTACGAGCAGTACTTC. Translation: CASGDGSYEQYF. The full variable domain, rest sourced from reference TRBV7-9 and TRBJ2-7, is DTGVSQNPRHKITKRGQNVTFRCDPISEHNRLYWYRQTLGQGPEFLTYFQNEAQLEKSRLLSDRFSAERPKGSFSTLEIQRTEQGDSAMYLCASGDGSYEQYFGPGTRLTVT.

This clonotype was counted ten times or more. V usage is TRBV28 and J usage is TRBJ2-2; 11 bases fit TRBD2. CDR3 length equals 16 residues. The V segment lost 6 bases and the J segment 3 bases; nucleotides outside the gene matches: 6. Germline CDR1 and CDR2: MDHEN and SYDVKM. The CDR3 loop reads CASSPGLADYTGELFF. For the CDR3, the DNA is TGTGCCAGCAGCCCGGGACTAGCGGATTACACCGGGGAGCTGTTTTTT.

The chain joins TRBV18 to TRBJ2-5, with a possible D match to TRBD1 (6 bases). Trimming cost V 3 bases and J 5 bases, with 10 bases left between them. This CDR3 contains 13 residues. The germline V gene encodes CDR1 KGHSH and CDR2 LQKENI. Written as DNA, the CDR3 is TGTGCCAGCTCACCGGGGGCAGCCGAGACCCAGTACTTC. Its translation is CASSPGAAETQYF.

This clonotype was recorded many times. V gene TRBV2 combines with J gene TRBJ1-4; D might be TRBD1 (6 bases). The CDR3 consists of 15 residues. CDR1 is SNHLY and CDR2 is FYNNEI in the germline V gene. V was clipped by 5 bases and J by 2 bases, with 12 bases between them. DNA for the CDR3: TGTGCCAGCAGTACTCAGGGGTTCACTAATGAAAAACTGTTTTTT. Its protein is CASSTQGFTNEKLFF.

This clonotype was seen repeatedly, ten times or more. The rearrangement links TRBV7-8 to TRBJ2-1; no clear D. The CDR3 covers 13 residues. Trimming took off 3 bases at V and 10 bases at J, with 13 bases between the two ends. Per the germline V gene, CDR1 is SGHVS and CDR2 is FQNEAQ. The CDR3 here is CASSLNRNTEQFF. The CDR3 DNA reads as TGTGCCAGCAGCTTGAATAGGAACACCGAGCAGTTCTTC.

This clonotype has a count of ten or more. In DNA form, the CDR3 reads TGTGCCAGCAGCCCATCCGCCTCAGGGGCAGGGCTGTTCTTC. As protein: CASSPSASGAGLFF. The chain carries TRBV7-9 and TRBJ2-1; a possible D gene is TRBD1 (6 bases). Between the trimmed V and J ends, which lost 5 bases and 15 bases, there was a span of 23 bases. CDR3 length equals 14 residues. CDR1 is SEHNR and CDR2 is FQNEAQ in the germline V gene (reference sequence).

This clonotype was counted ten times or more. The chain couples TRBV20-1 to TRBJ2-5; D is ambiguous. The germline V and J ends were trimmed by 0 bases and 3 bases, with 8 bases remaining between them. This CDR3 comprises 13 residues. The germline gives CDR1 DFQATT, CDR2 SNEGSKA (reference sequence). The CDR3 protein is CSARDLLEETQYF. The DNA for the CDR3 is TGCAGTGCTAGAGATCTGTTGGAAGAGACCCAGTACTTC.